These T cell receptor beta chains were read from a single sample in a study of cytomegalovirus exposure and HLA in healthy donors. Method: immunoSEQ multiplex PCR; TCRdb's copy keeps in-frame clones and lacks some. In all, the sample yields approximately 110,000 clones. The specimen sequenced was PBMCs. The receptors originated from a man over 45 in good health and CMV-seronegative. The CDR3 runs from the conserved cysteine through the conserved F or W. A D gene is named only where the DNA matches it firmly.

v_call,j_call,d_call,cdr3_aa
TRBV2,TRBJ1-5,TRBD1,CASSETGASQPQHF
TRBV7-8,TRBJ2-1,NA,CASSLIRQGPPAEQFF
TRBV30,TRBJ1-5,TRBD1,CAWSEGQGVHQPQHF
TRBV2,TRBJ2-1,TRBD2,CAGGLAGGREQFF
TRBV11-3,TRBJ2-1,TRBD1,CASSPGQGARNEQFF
TRBV7-9,TRBJ2-5,TRBD2,CASSPLAGLKETQYF
TRBV5-1,TRBJ2-7,NA,CASSLAPGQVYEQYF
TRBV29-1,TRBJ2-5,NA,CSVGKGGGGETQYF
TRBV7-8,TRBJ1-5,NA,CASSLTRQPDGYSNQPQHF
TRBV18,TRBJ2-3,NA,CASSPPGGSTDTQYF
TRBV6-5,TRBJ1-1,NA,CASNPTLAMNTEAFF
TRBV29-1,TRBJ2-3,TRBD1,CSAQTGGRTDTQYF
TRBV28,TRBJ1-1,NA,CASRAGGKNTEAFF
TRBV7-9,TRBJ2-5,NA,CASAIQGLGETQYF
TRBV25-1,TRBJ2-5,TRBD2,CASRRGGLETQYF
TRBV9,TRBJ2-1,TRBD2,CASSVVVTSGANEQFF
TRBV6-5,TRBJ1-5,NA,CASSKWQSSRQPQHF
TRBV9,TRBJ2-1,NA,CASSWEAAANEQFF
TRBV29-1,TRBJ1-3,TRBD1,CSAGQVGGNTIYF
TRBV9,TRBJ2-7,TRBD1,CASSQGTGAREQYF
TRBV15,TRBJ2-3,TRBD2,CATRTSGVSTDTQYF
TRBV2,TRBJ2-1,TRBD2,CASSDRAGGLAVYNEQFF
TRBV10-3,TRBJ2-6,TRBD1,CAISEDRESSGANVLTF
TRBV27,TRBJ2-2,TRBD1,CASTKQRQGKTGELFF
TRBV7-9,TRBJ2-7,TRBD2,CASWLSGGDYEQYF
TRBV5-4,TRBJ2-1,TRBD2,CASTPGGTSGTNEQFF
TRBV28,TRBJ1-1,NA,CASSLFGQLNTEAFF
TRBV7-9,TRBJ2-1,NA,CASRAVGGASYNEQFF
TRBV4-3,TRBJ2-6,TRBD2,CASSQGLAPTGANVLTF